This T cell receptor (beta chain) was sequenced for a study of blood T cell repertoires in COVID-19. At the level of the study: Nucleic acid was either cDNA or gDNA, and it came from T cells, B-cell-depleted T cells, or PBMCs.

Per the germline V gene, CDR1 is SGHKS and CDR2 is YYEKEE (reference sequence). CDR3 length equals 15 residues. The V end lost 4 bases, the J end lost 6 bases, and 20 bases lay between the germline ends. This clone is a singleton in its sample. Original processing notes: Estimation of nucleated cell counts relied on the amplification of reference gene primers. Sequencing used immunoSEQ multiplex PCR; TCRdb keeps in-frame clones, though not all of them. D and trimming were read from the DNA, whereas the V and J calls and clone size are those reported in that table. This sample has some 45,000 clones; 75% to 85% occur once, and the top ten carry approximately 7.6%.

V gene TRBV5-5 combines with J gene TRBJ2-7; TRBD1 might be the D (6 bases). Sequenced sample: peripheral blood. The sequence was collected from a man older than 75 in a cohort sampled during active COVID-19. CDR3 nucleotides: TGTGCCAGCAGCCGAGCTGGTAATCAGGGGAGCGAGCAGTACTTC. Protein sequence: CASSRAGNQGSEQYF.